A selection of T cell receptor beta chains follows, all from one sample in a study of T cells after posttransplantation cyclophosphamide. The data were produced by immunoSEQ multiplex PCR, yet TCRdb's version contains in-frame clones alone and is incomplete. Among some 52,000 clones listed, about 86% were seen once. The specimen sequenced was PBMCs. All receptors derive from a man aged 25-45 years with a blood cancer, CMV-positive, and with a related stem cell donor. Each CDR3 is given with its conserved first and last residue. D genes are given only for firm matches. Size is stated for part of the rows, as once, few or many counts, or as a class when the clone is expanded.

>TRBJ2-3|NA|TRBV11-3|NA
TGTGCCAGCAGCTCCATGCGGGGTAGCACAGATACGCAGTATTTT
CASSSMRGSTDTQYF
>TRBJ2-7|NA|TRBV18|NA
TGTGCCAGCTCATATCCGGGGAACCCCTACGAGCAGTACTTC
CASSYPGNPYEQYF
>TRBJ2-1|TRBD2|TRBV4-2|NA
TGTGCCAGCAGCCAAGCTGCGGGAGGGAAGCGGAATGAGCAGTTCTTC
CASSQAAGGKRNEQFF
>TRBJ2-1|TRBD1|TRBV27|NA
TGTGCCAGCAGTCCTTACCAGGGACAGGGGGATGAGCAGTTCTTC
CASSPYQGQGDEQFF
>TRBJ1-1|NA|TRBV6-5|NA
TGTGCCACCTCGGACAGACAGAACACTGAAGCTTTCTTT
CATSDRQNTEAFF
>TRBJ2-5|NA|TRBV10-2|NA
TGCGCCAGCAGTGGGGACTGGTCCGGAGAGACCCAGTACTTC
CASSGDWSGETQYF
>TRBJ2-2|NA|TRBV28|few
TGTGCCAGCTCACAGGACACCGGGGAGCTGTTTTTT
CASSQDTGELFF
>TRBJ2-1|TRBD2|TRBV7-9|NA
TGTGCCAGCAGCTCCTGGGGGACTAGTAGGGACAATGAGCAGTTCTTC
CASSSWGTSRDNEQFF
>TRBJ2-1|NA|TRBV28|NA
TGTGCCAGCAGCTCGTCCGGCGGAGGTGAGCAGTTCTTC
CASSSSGGGEQFF
>TRBJ2-7|NA|TRBV4-3|NA
TGCGCCAGCAGCCGGCCCAACGAGCAGTACTTC
CASSRPNEQYF
>TRBJ2-1|NA|TRBV7-9|NA
TGTGCCAGCAACCGGGTCGTCGACAATGAGCAGTTCTTC
CASNRVVDNEQFF
>TRBJ2-1|TRBD1|TRBV5-4|NA
TGTGCCAGCAGCTTGGTTCCGAGTGTCCGACAGGGTAGCGATGAGCAGTTCTTC
CASSLVPSVRQGSDEQFF
>TRBJ2-7|TRBD2|TRBV5-1|NA
TGCGCCAGCAGCAGCGGGAGCTCCTACGAGCAGTACTTC
CASSSGSSYEQYF
>TRBJ2-7|TRBD1|TRBV5-4|NA
TGTGCCAGCAGCAGGGACAGGGCCGCCGAGCAGTACTTC
CASSRDRAAEQYF
>TRBJ2-1|TRBD2|TRBV7-7|NA
TGTGCCAGCAGCTTAACCCCAGCGGGATCGGACAATGAGCAGTTCTTC
CASSLTPAGSDNEQFF
>TRBJ2-5|NA|TRBV27|NA
TGTGCCAAGACCCGACCCGGGGAGACCCAGTACTTC
CAKTRPGETQYF
>TRBJ2-1|TRBD2|TRBV7-3|once
TGTGCCAGCAGCTTAAATGTCGGGGGGACTAGCGGGGCGCACAATGAGCAGTTCTTC
CASSLNVGGTSGAHNEQFF
>TRBJ2-3|NA|TRBV30|NA
TGTGCCTGGAGTGTTACGGGAGTGGCAGATACGCAGTATTTT
CAWSVTGVADTQYF
>TRBJ2-2|NA|TRBV7-2|NA
TGTGCCAGCAGCACCCACAGGGTGGTCGGGGAGCTGTTTTTT
CASSTHRVVGELFF
>TRBJ2-2|TRBD1|TRBV10-3|NA
TGTGCCATCAGGCCAGACCAAGGACAGGCCAAAGATTCGAACACCGGGGAGCTGTTTTTT
CAIRPDQGQAKDSNTGELFF
>TRBJ1-1|NA|TRBV11-2|NA
TGTGCCAGCCGGGGGGTACGGGGCTGGAGGACTGAAGCTTTCTTT
CASRGVRGWRTEAFF
>TRBJ2-5|TRBD2|TRBV5-4|NA
TGTGCCAGCAGCTTGGGGGCGGGAGGGCCACCAGAGACCCAGTACTTC
CASSLGAGGPPETQYF
>TRBJ2-3|TRBD2|TRBV9|NA
TGTGCCAGCACCCCCGGGGAGGGGACTCAGCAGTATTTT
CASTPGEGTQQYF
>TRBJ2-7|TRBD2|TRBV5-5|NA
TGTGCCAGCAGCCCACCGGGACTAGCGTACGAGCAGTACTTC
CASSPPGLAYEQYF
>TRBJ1-1|NA|TRBV18|NA
TGTGCCAGCTCACAACAGGCCTCGAACACTGAAGCTTTCTTT
CASSQQASNTEAFF
>TRBJ2-1|NA|TRBV19|NA
TGTGCCAGTAGTATAGACAGGATCGATGAGCAGTTCTTC
CASSIDRIDEQFF
>TRBJ1-5|NA|TRBV25-1|NA
TGTGCCAGCAGCCCCCTTGGCTATCAGCCCCAGCATTTT
CASSPLGYQPQHF
>TRBJ2-1|NA|TRBV7-9|NA
TGTGCCAGCAGCTTCTGGGCGGGATCGGGCAATGAGCAGTTCTTC
CASSFWAGSGNEQFF
>TRBJ2-7|NA|TRBV29-1|NA
TGCAGCGTTTGGACAGAGACCTACGAGCAGTACTTC
CSVWTETYEQYF
>TRBJ2-7|NA|TRBV6-1|NA
TGTGCCAGCAGTTCCCCGAACGGGTTTGCCTACGAGCAGTACTTC
CASSSPNGFAYEQYF
>TRBJ2-1|TRBD2|TRBV9|NA
TGTGCCAGCAGCACGATGGTAAGGCGGGAGCGCAATGAGCAGTTCTTC
CASSTMVRRERNEQFF
>TRBJ2-1|TRBD2|TRBV18|NA
TGTGCCAGCTCACCAGGACTAGCGGGAGTCAATGAGCAGTTCTTC
CASSPGLAGVNEQFF
>TRBJ1-2|NA|TRBV6-5|once
TGTGCCAGCAGTTACTCACAAGTCTGGGGCTACACCTTC
CASSYSQVWGYTF
>TRBJ2-1|NA|TRBV6-6|NA
TGTGCCAGCAGTTACATCAGGAATGAGCAGTTCTTC
CASSYIRNEQFF
>TRBJ2-2|TRBD2|TRBV5-1|NA
TGCGCCAGCAGCAAGGGACTAGCGGGAGGGTCGCGCACCGGGGAGCTGTTTTTT
CASSKGLAGGSRTGELFF
>TRBJ2-3|NA|TRBV6-5|NA
TGTGCCACCACCGGACCGGGGGCAGATACGCAGTATTTT
CATTGPGADTQYF